The rows below give T cell receptor beta chains drawn from one sample of a study of read filtering for tumor transcriptome and immune sequencing. TCRdb independently ran MiXCR on the reads; one entry per CDR3 protein. The data contain under 150,000 distinct CDR3 sequences, under 15% of them singletons. The sequencing input was a population of CD138-negative cells sorted from bone marrow. Receptor source: a donor aged 40 or over with multiple myeloma. CDR3s include the opening cysteine and the closing phenylalanine or tryptophan. The D gene is left open where the match is weak. Rows give clone size only sometimes, using once, few, many, or a class for an expanded clone.

V gene	J gene	clone size	D gene	CDR3 DNA	CDR3 protein
TRBV7-3	TRBJ2-1	many	.	TGTGCCAGCAGCTTCTCAGGACAAGTACTGTTCTTC	CASSFSGQVLFF
TRBV5-1	TRBJ1-5	many	TRBD1	TGCGCCAGCAGCTTGGGGACAGGCGGGCTTGATCAGCCCCAGCATTTT	CASSLGTGGLDQPQHF
TRBV7-3	TRBJ2-1	many	.	TGTGCCAGCAGCTTAGTCTCCGACTCCTACAATGAGCAGTTCTTC	CASSLVSDSYNEQFF
TRBV11-2	TRBJ2-1	many	.	TGTGCCAGCAGCTTAGCGGGGTTCTACAATGAGCGGTTCTTC	CASSLAGFYNERFF
TRBV7-9	TRBJ1-1	few	.	TGTGCCAGCAGTTCAGGGTCCACTGGAGCTTTCTTT	CASSSGSTGAFF
TRBV5-5	TRBJ2-3	many	.	TGTGCCAGCAGCTTGGGCGGAGACACAGATACGCAGTATTTT	CASSLGGDTDTQYF
TRBV7-9	TRBJ2-4	.	.	TGTGCCAGCAGCTCTATAGTCCAGGGGCCTTCGGACAAAAACATTCAGTACTTC	CASSSIVQGPSDKNIQYF
TRBV7-2	TRBJ2-7	many	.	TGTGCCAGCAGCTTTGACAGGTACTCCTACGAGCAGTACTTC	CASSFDRYSYEQYF
TRBV29-1	TRBJ1-1	.	TRBD1	TGCAGCGTGGGGACAGGCTGGGGCACTGAAGCTTTCTTT	CSVGTGWGTEAFF
TRBV9	TRBJ1-1	few	.	TGTGCCAGCAGCGCGCGGACGGGGGACACTGAAGCTTTCTTT	CASSARTGDTEAFF
TRBV20-1	TRBJ2-1	.	TRBD2	TGCAGTGCGAGACTAGCGAACAACAATGAGCAGTTCTTC	CSARLANNNEQFF
TRBV11-2	TRBJ2-7	many	.	TGTGCCAGCAGCCGATCTGGCGAGCAGTACTTC	CASSRSGEQYF
TRBV27	TRBJ2-1	many	.	TGTGCCAGCAGCTTGCGGTACGCCTACAATGAGCAGTTCTTC	CASSLRYAYNEQFF
TRBV12-3/TRBV12-4	TRBJ2-5	many	.	TGTGCCAGCAGTTTAGGGATGGGAAAGACCCAGTACTTC	CASSLGMGKTQYF
TRBV11-2	TRBJ2-7	few	.	TGTGCCAGCAGCTCGCAGGGGGGCTACGAGCAGTACTTC	CASSSQGGYEQYF
TRBV29-1	TRBJ2-7	many	.	TGCAGCGCTTTATTAGGGGACTCCTACGAGCAGTACTTC	CSALLGDSYEQYF
TRBV27	TRBJ2-5	.	.	TGTGCCAGCAGTTTGCGAATAGGTCGAGCGGATTTTCAAGAGACCCAGTACTTC	CASSLRIGRADFQETQYF
TRBV29-1	TRBJ2-5	many	.	TGCAGCGTTGAAGATTACAGATACCAAGAGACCCAGTACTTC	CSVEDYRYQETQYF
TRBV12-3/TRBV12-4	TRBJ2-1	many	.	TGTGCCAGCAGTTTAGAGGTCCTGAATGAGCAGTTCTTC	CASSLEVLNEQFF
TRBV30	TRBJ2-3	many	.	TGTGCCTGGACCATCGGGACAGATACGCAGTATTTT	CAWTIGTDTQYF
TRBV19	TRBJ2-1	many	.	TGTGCCAGTAGTGGGGGGGGGGCCCATCCCAATGAGCAGTTCTTC	CASSGGGAHPNEQFF
TRBV10-3	TRBJ2-5	many	TRBD1	TGTGCCATCAGTTTATCGGGGGGACAGGGCGGAGAGACCCAGTACTTC	CAISLSGGQGGETQYF
TRBV12-5	TRBJ2-5	few	TRBD1	TGTGCTAGTGGTTTCCGGGACAGGGGCGTTCAAGAGACCCAGTACTTC	CASGFRDRGVQETQYF
TRBV5-1	TRBJ2-1	few	.	TGCGCCGGCGGCTCCGTGGGGACCCCAAACAATGAGCAGTTCTTC	CAGGSVGTPNNEQFF
TRBV7-3	TRBJ2-3	.	.	TGTGCCAGCAGCTTAGGGACAAGCGACACAGATACGCAGTATTTT	CASSLGTSDTDTQYF
TRBV7-9	TRBJ2-1	many	.	TGTGCCAGCAGCTCCTACAGGATGAGCTCCTACAATGAGCAGTTCTTC	CASSSYRMSSYNEQFF
TRBV12-3/TRBV12-4	TRBJ2-2	many	.	TGTGCCAGCAGTAAACAGGCGAGCGGGCTGACCGGGGAGCTGTTTTTT	CASSKQASGLTGELFF
TRBV10-1	TRBJ2-1	many	TRBD2	TGCGCCAGCAGAACTAGCGGGCCCGGTTCCGCTGAGCAGTTCTTC	CASRTSGPGSAEQFF
TRBV27	TRBJ1-2	many	.	TGTGCCAGCAGTTTTTCCCCAGGGACCCTGTATGGCTACACCTTC	CASSFSPGTLYGYTF
TRBV7-2	TRBJ2-7	few	TRBD2	TGTGCCAGCAGCCCCCAGGGAGGGGTAGGGAACGAGCAGTACTTC	CASSPQGGVGNEQYF
TRBV3-1	TRBJ2-1	many	.	TGTGCCAGCAGCCAAGATACTCACTCCTACAATGAGCAGTTCTTC	CASSQDTHSYNEQFF
TRBV11-3	TRBJ2-1	many	.	TGTGCCAGCAGCTTTCGAAGCGGCGAACTCTTGAATGAGCAGTTCTTC	CASSFRSGELLNEQFF
TRBV13	TRBJ2-2	few	.	TGTGCCAGCAGCTACGGTACCGGGGAGCTGTTTTTT	CASSYGTGELFF